Following are 28 T cell receptor beta chains from one sample sequenced in a study of graft-versus-host responses after intestinal transplantation. The repertoire was sequenced with immunoSEQ multiplex PCR; TCRdb's copy has only in-frame clones and lacks some. This repertoire shows roughly 90,000 clones, approximately 90% found once; its top ten account for 6%. For these receptors, no antigen is known. This specimen consisted of unstimulated CD8+ T cells sorted from spleen or lymph node cells, obtained before intestinal transplant. The receptors were gathered from a human donor who received an intestinal transplant.

This rearrangement joins TRBV28 to TRBJ2-5, with TRBD2 identical over 7 bases. Germline V gives CDR1 MDHEN, CDR2 SYDVKM. The V and J ends lost 7 bases and 3 bases, in that order; junction bases with no gene match: 11. This CDR3 is 15 amino acids long. DNA of the CDR3: TGTGCCAGCAACCCCAGGACTAGTATAAAAGAGACCCAGTACTTC. Protein: CASNPRTSIKETQYF.

The chain employs TRBV2 and TRBJ2-7; no clear D. Trimming pared 6 bases from V and 0 bases from J, leaving 15 bases between. The CDR3 is made up of 15 amino acids. The germline gives CDR1 SNHLY, CDR2 FYNNEI. The CDR3 DNA reads TGTGCCAGCAGCTTAGGCCTATCCTACTCCTACGAGCAGTACTTC. This translates into CASSLGLSYSYEQYF.

The chain carries TRBV2 and TRBJ1-5, with 7 bases lining up with TRBD1. The CDR3 runs to 15 residues. V lost 4 bases, J lost 1 base, and 4 bases stayed unmatched. Germline V lookup: CDR1 SNHLY, CDR2 FYNNEI. CDR3 sequence: CASSVGTASNQPQHF. The CDR3 nucleotides are TGTGCCAGCAGTGTCGGGACAGCCAGCAATCAGCCCCAGCATTTT.

This chain uses TRBV6-1 with TRBJ1-6, with D maybe TRBD1 (5 bases). Germline CDR1 is MNHNS and CDR2 is SASEGT. The CDR3 loop spans 14 amino acids. V lost 6 bases, J lost 5 bases, and 11 bases lay in between. CDR3 nucleotides: TGTGCCAGCAGCCCGGGACGGAATAATTCACCCCTCCACTTT. It yields the protein CASSPGRNNSPLHF.

The rearrangement links TRBV5-4 to TRBJ1-1; weak D call: TRBD1 (5 bases). The CDR3 loop spans 13 amino acids. Trimming took 1 base from V and 6 from J, leaving 10 bases between them. Germline V gene sequence: CDR1 SGHNT, CDR2 YYREEE (reference sequence). The DNA for the CDR3 is TGTGCCAGCAGCTTGTGGGGAGGGGCTGAAGCTTTCTTT. It translates to CASSLWGGAEAFF.

This sequence joins TRBV2 and TRBJ2-7, with D unresolved. Trimming pared 2 bases from V and 5 bases from J, leaving 19 bases between. Germline V gives CDR1 SNHLY, CDR2 FYNNEI. The CDR3 spans 16 residues. The CDR3, as DNA: TGTGCCAGCAGTGAACCAATTACAGTGGACGTAGACGAGCAGTACTTC. Encoded protein: CASSEPITVDVDEQYF.

This rearrangement joins TRBV4-1 to TRBJ2-7; D remains ambiguous. The ends were cut back, 1 base at V and 5 bases at J, with 12 bases in the middle. This CDR3 is built from 14 residues. Germline lookup yields CDR1 MGHRA and CDR2 YSYEKL. The CDR3 spells CASSQVGRKNEQYF. The CDR3 DNA reads as TGCGCCAGCAGCCAAGTCGGCAGGAAGAACGAGCAGTACTTC.

A single count supports this clone. This chain joins TRBV27 and TRBJ2-7; no clear D. Germline V gene lookup returns CDR1 MNHEY and CDR2 SMNVEV (reference sequence). V lost 4 bases and J 0 bases, leaving 10 bases between the germline ends. This CDR3 has 14 amino acids. The CDR3 region is CASSWDSSSYEQYF. The CDR3 DNA reads TGTGCCAGCAGTTGGGATTCAAGCTCCTACGAGCAGTACTTC.

This sequence joins TRBV27 and TRBJ2-1; 11 bases line up with TRBD2. This CDR3 is built from 18 residues. V was clipped by 4 bases and J by 4 bases; unmatched bases: 12. CDR1 and CDR2 (germline): MNHEY, SMNVEV (reference sequence). DNA of the CDR3: TGTGCCAGCAGTTCTACATTCCCGGGACTAGCGGCTTACAATGAGCAGTTCTTC. The encoded protein is CASSSTFPGLAAYNEQFF.

There are a few counts of this clone. The chain couples TRBV19 to TRBJ1-2; 8 bases match TRBD1. The germline V gene has CDR1 LNHDA and CDR2 SQIVND (reference sequence). Trimming removed 5 bases from V and 8 bases from J; junction bases left unmatched: 7. CDR3 length equals 13 residues. CDR3 coding DNA: TGTGCCAGTAGTCGGACAGGGACTAGGGGCTACACCTTC. Amino acids: CASSRTGTRGYTF.

The J gene is TRBJ1-1, the V gene TRBV5-5, with a tentative D call TRBD1 (5 bases). The V and J ends lost 0 bases and 0 bases respectively, with 6 bases between them. The CDR3 has 14 residues. Per germline, CDR1 SGHKS and CDR2 YYEKEE (reference sequence). CDR3 in amino acids: CASSLEGLNTEAFF. The DNA of the CDR3 is TGTGCCAGCAGCTTGGAGGGGCTGAACACTGAAGCTTTCTTT.

The rearrangement links TRBV11-2 to TRBJ2-5; 8 nucleotides agree with TRBD1. Looked up from germline, CDR1 is SGHAT and CDR2 is FQNNGV. V trimming: 6 bases; J trimming: 5 bases; junction bases outside the gene matches: 14. The CDR3 runs to 16 residues. CDR3 sequence reads: CASRSPPGQGWETQYF. The CDR3 DNA reads as TGTGCCAGCAGGTCGCCCCCTGGACAGGGATGGGAGACCCAGTACTTC.

V is TRBV15 and J is TRBJ2-1, with TRBD2 matching 11 bases. CDR3 length equals 16 residues. The germline V gene encodes CDR1 LNHNV and CDR2 YYDKDF (reference sequence). Trimming took 1 base from V and 4 from J; bases not matched to a gene: 3. The CDR3 loop is CATSRGLAGGYNEQFF. CDR3 nucleotide sequence: TGTGCCACCAGCAGAGGGCTAGCGGGGGGTTACAATGAGCAGTTCTTC.

The chain recombines TRBV7-3 with TRBJ2-5; D is unclear. The ends were cut back, 1 base at V and 3 bases at J, with 9 bases in the middle. Germline lookup yields CDR1 SGHTA and CDR2 FQGTGA. The CDR3 is made up of 14 amino acids. The CDR3 nucleotides read TGTGCCAGCAGCTTAAGCCAAGAGGAAGAGACCCAGTACTTC. Protein sequence: CASSLSQEEETQYF.

The V gene is TRBV7-9, the J gene TRBJ2-3, with 7 bases fitting TRBD2. V shed 1 base, J shed 3 bases, and the junction held 4 bases outside the gene matches. The CDR3 has 15 residues. CDR1 SEHNR and CDR2 FQNEAQ come from the germline V gene (reference sequence). The CDR3 loop is CASSLGQAGTDTQYF. In DNA, the CDR3 is TGTGCCAGCAGCTTAGGCCAAGCGGGGACAGATACGCAGTATTTT.

The J gene is TRBJ1-1, the V gene TRBV2; perhaps TRBD1 as D (5 bases). V was clipped by 2 bases and J by 0 bases, with 7 bases between them. Looked up from germline, CDR1 is SNHLY and CDR2 is FYNNEI. CDR3 length: 14 amino acids. The CDR3 nucleotides are TGTGCCAGCAGTGAATCGGGGGTGAACACTGAAGCTTTCTTT. Translated, it gives CASSESGVNTEAFF. The complete variable domain, with remaining parts taken from reference TRBV2 and TRBJ1-1, reads EPEVTQTPSHQVTQMGQEVILRCVPISNHLYFYWYRQILGQKVEFLVSFYNNEISEKSEIFDDQFSVERPDGSNFTLKIRSTKLEDSAMYFCASSESGVNTEAFFGQGTRLTVV.

The chain recombines TRBV15 with TRBJ2-7; 8 bases are a match to TRBD1. The V segment lost 5 bases and the J segment 2 bases; nucleotides outside the gene matches: 2. The CDR3 is 13 amino acids. Germline CDR1 and CDR2: LNHNV and YYDKDF (reference sequence). DNA for the CDR3: TGTGCCACCAGCCGGGACAGGCCCTACGAGCAGTACTTC. Its translation is CATSRDRPYEQYF.

In this sample, this clone turned up a few times. The genes are TRBV13 and TRBJ1-1; D not certain. The CDR3 is 12 residues long. V was cut by 3 bases and J by 5 bases, with 7 bases left in between. Looked up from germline, CDR1 is PRHDT and CDR2 is FYEKMQ (reference sequence). The chain's CDR3 is CASSFPGTEAFF. The DNA of the CDR3 is TGTGCCAGCAGCTTCCCCGGGACTGAAGCTTTCTTT.

The chain carries TRBV4-1 and TRBJ2-7; 8 bases map to TRBD1. Germline CDR1 and CDR2: MGHRA and YSYEKL. CDR3 length: 17 residues. With 3 bases clipped from V and 2 bases from J, the junction kept 12 bases outside the gene matches. Here the CDR3 reads CASSQWTGILTPYEQYF. CDR3 DNA sequence: TGCGCCAGCAGCCAGTGGACAGGGATCCTGACGCCCTACGAGCAGTACTTC.

The chain combines TRBV5-4 with TRBJ2-7; D is uncertain. Germline V gene data show CDR1 as SGHNT and CDR2 as YYREEE (reference sequence). The CDR3 is made up of 11 amino acids. The V and J ends lost 4 bases and 4 bases respectively, with 6 bases between them. The CDR3 is CASSLGYEQYF. CDR3 DNA sequence: TGTGCCAGCAGCCTAGGATACGAGCAGTACTTC.

The chain is built from TRBV7-9 and TRBJ2-7; possibly TRBD2 for D (6 bases). CDR1 and CDR2 (germline): SEHNR, FQNEAQ (reference sequence). This CDR3 comprises 14 residues. V was cut by 5 bases and J by 7 bases, with 18 bases left in between. CDR3 amino acids: CASSRGTLRREQYF. The CDR3 region has the DNA TGTGCCAGCAGCCGCGGGACGCTAAGGCGGGAGCAGTACTTC.

V and J are TRBV29-1 and TRBJ1-2, with unresolved D. Trimming removed 6 bases at V and 8 bases at J, with 10 bases between. CDR1 is SQVTM and CDR2 is ANQGSEA in the germline V gene. This CDR3 spans 10 amino acids. For the CDR3, the DNA is TGCAGCGTGGCGAGTAACGGCTACACCTTC. It encodes CSVASNGYTF. Based on the CDR3 plus reference TRBV29-1 and TRBJ1-2, the full variable domain is SAVISQKPSRDICQRGTSLTIQCQVDSQVTMMFWYRQQPGQSLTLIATANQGSEATYESGFVIDKFPISRPNLTFSTLTVSNMSPEDSSIYLCSVASNGYTFGSGTRLTVV.

This clone was observed a handful of times. The likely explanation is a read error, given a far larger clone one base away. The chain has TRBV13 and TRBJ2-3; D is unresolved. Trimming left V 3 bases short and J 2 bases short, with 9 bases between. The CDR3 has 14 residues. Germline V gene sequence: CDR1 PRHDT, CDR2 FYEKMQ (reference sequence). The CDR3 DNA follows: TGTGCCAGCAGCTTGGAATCAATCACAGATACGCAGTATTTT. Its translation: CASSLESITDTQYF.

The chain couples TRBV6-1 to TRBJ2-1; D is perhaps TRBD2 (5 bases). The V gene's germline CDR1 is MNHNS and CDR2 SASEGT. This CDR3 is 12 amino acids long. V was cut by 4 bases and J by 9 bases, with 10 bases left in between. This CDR3 is CASSVSGSEQFF. CDR3 nucleotides: TGTGCCAGCAGTGTATCGGGAAGTGAGCAGTTCTTC.

This clone was seen once. J is TRBJ2-3 and V is TRBV6-5; D not resolved. The ends were cut back, 2 bases at V and 5 bases at J, with 5 bases in the middle. CDR1 is MNHEY, CDR2 SVGAGI, per germline. This CDR3 contains 12 residues. In DNA form, the CDR3 reads TGTGCCAGCAGTTACGATCAAGATACGCAGTATTTT. Translation gives CASSYDQDTQYF.

CDR3 sequence reads: CASSDFGVAGFMNTEAFF. DNA for the CDR3: TGTGCCAGCAGTGACTTCGGGGTGGCTGGCTTCATGAACACTGAAGCTTTCTTT. The chain carries TRBV6-1 and TRBJ1-1; D remains unclear. Trimming took 3 bases from V and 0 from J, leaving 20 bases between them. Germline V CDR1 and CDR2: MNHNS, SASEGT. The CDR3 is 18 amino acids.

This chain links TRBV27 with TRBJ2-5; 7 bases align to TRBD2. V lost 2 bases to trimming and J lost 5 bases; unmatched junction nucleotides: 11. The CDR3 length is 16 residues. In germline, CDR1 is MNHEY, CDR2 SMNVEV (reference sequence). CDR3 bases: TGTGCCAGCAGTTTAGTGGGAGGGGCCGGGTTGGAGACCCAGTACTTC. This sequence encodes CASSLVGGAGLETQYF.

CDR3 sequence (DNA): TGTGCCAGCAGCCGGACTAGTTCCCCCTCCTACGAGCAGTACTTC. This translates into CASSRTSSPSYEQYF. The rearrangement links TRBV11-2 to TRBJ2-7; 7 nucleotides agree with TRBD2. The CDR3 runs 15 residues. The ends lost 5 bases at V and 0 bases at J; junction bases unmatched: 7. Germline V gene lookup returns CDR1 SGHAT and CDR2 FQNNGV.